This T cell receptor beta chain was retrieved from a study of CD8+ T cells in alopecia areata. About the research overall: Treatment comprised oral tofacitinib, 5 to 10 mg twice daily, in treated patients. Tofacitinib administration persisted for 6 to 18 months, succeeded by 6 months off drug.

Sequencing templates came from extracted RNA that was reverse transcribed into cDNA. Repertoires were generated with immunoSEQ multiplex PCR, while TCRdb's copy carries only in-frame clones and drops some. The sample has approximately 150,000 clones, about 60% seen once. The germline gives CDR1 SGHDT, CDR2 YYEEEE. V lost 4 bases and J 4 bases, leaving 14 bases between the germline ends. This CDR3 spans 14 amino acids. Treatment reported: oral pan-JAK inhibitor, 5-10 mg twice daily. The rearrangement uses TRBV5-6 and TRBJ2-5; maybe TRBD1 (6 bases). This TCR was sampled from a human donor with alopecia areata. The sample here was CD4+ T cells sorted from blood, taken at week 24, from a patient treated with tofacitinib. The CDR3 reads CASSPRTVPETQYF. In nucleotides, the CDR3 is TGTGCCAGCAGCCCCCGGACAGTCCCAGAGACCCAGTACTTC.